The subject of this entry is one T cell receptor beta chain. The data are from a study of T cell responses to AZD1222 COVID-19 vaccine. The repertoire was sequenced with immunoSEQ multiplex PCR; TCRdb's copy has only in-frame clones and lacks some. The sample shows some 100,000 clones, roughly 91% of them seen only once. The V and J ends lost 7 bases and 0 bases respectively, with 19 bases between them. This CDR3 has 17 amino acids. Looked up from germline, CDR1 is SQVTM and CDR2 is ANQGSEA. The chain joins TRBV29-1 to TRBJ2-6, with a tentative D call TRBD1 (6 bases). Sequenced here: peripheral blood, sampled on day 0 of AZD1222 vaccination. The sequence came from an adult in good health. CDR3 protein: CSAGGQFSYSGANVLTF. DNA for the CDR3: TGCAGCGCCGGAGGACAGTTTTCCTACTCTGGGGCCAACGTCCTGACTTTC.